This entry concerns a single T cell receptor beta chain. Original processing methods: Estimation of nucleated cell counts relied on the amplification of reference gene primers. Sequenced by immunoSEQ multiplex PCR; TCRdb stores in-frame clones only, minus some. The V and J calls and the clone size are those of that table, but D and trimming were determined from the DNA. The sample has about 370,000 clones, 70% to 90% seen once. The sample belongs to a study of blood T cell repertoires in COVID-19. Study-wide background: Acute and convalescent COVID-19 samples came from the United States, Italy and Spain. In each case, the material was cDNA or gDNA derived from T cells, B-cell-depleted T cells, or PBMCs.

Trimming removed 3 bases at V and 1 base at J, with 22 bases between. CDR1 MDHEN and CDR2 SYDVKM come from the germline V gene. The CDR3 length is 19 residues. Enrolment of Seattle patients took place during active infection, and they were followed longitudinally. This TCR derives from a woman in her 30s with COVID-19, enrolled during active disease. The V gene is TRBV28, the J gene TRBJ1-5; D unresolved. Material: peripheral blood. CDR3 DNA: TGTGCCAGCAGTTTCGTCCAACCATTATTTAGCGGCAGCAATCAGCCCCAGCATTTT. Its translation: CASSFVQPLFSGSNQPQHF.